A selection of T cell receptor beta chains follows, all from one sample in a study of read filtering for tumor transcriptome and immune sequencing. Each CDR3 protein gets one entry after TCRdb re-called the reads with MiXCR. This table holds tens of thousands of distinct CDR3 sequences, about a fifth found once. Material: a population of CD138-negative cells sorted from bone marrow. These receptors were taken from a donor at least 40 years old with multiple myeloma. Both conserved end residues are part of each CDR3. A D gene is named only where the DNA matches it firmly. A row's size may be missing; if present it is once, few, many or a size class.

V	size	D	J	DNA	CDR3
TRBV29-1	many	TRBD1	TRBJ2-6	TGCAGCGCCGCTATGGGGACAGGGGTCTCTGGGGCCAACGTCCTGACTTTC	CSAAMGTGVSGANVLTF
TRBV25-1	many	NA	TRBJ2-1	TGTGCCAGCAGTGAAAGGGGGACGCCCTCCAATGAGCAGTTCTTC	CASSERGTPSNEQFF
TRBV7-8	few	NA	TRBJ2-2	TGTGCCAGCAGCTTGGCCGGGACGCCCACCGGGGAGCTGTTTTTT	CASSLAGTPTGELFF
TRBV20-1	few	NA	TRBJ2-2	TGCAGTGCTAGGGACCGGAGGTCGACCGGGGAGCTGTTTTTT	CSARDRRSTGELFF
TRBV7-9	many	TRBD1	TRBJ1-4	TGTGCCAGCAGCCAAGCTCCGGACAGGTCGGCCCGTGAAAAACTGTTTTTT	CASSQAPDRSAREKLFF
TRBV11-3	many	NA	TRBJ2-2	TGTGCCAGCAGACCCAGGGGGGTAATCACCGGGGAGCTGTTTTTT	CASRPRGVITGELFF
TRBV2	many	NA	TRBJ1-6	TGTGCCAGCAGTGTTCAGAATTCACCCCTCCACTTT	CASSVQNSPLHF
TRBV7-6	NA	TRBD1	TRBJ2-7	TGTGCCAGCAGCTTGGAAGGGGGCGCAGATTCCGAGCAGTACTTC	CASSLEGGADSEQYF
TRBV18	many	TRBD2	TRBJ2-3	TGTGCCAGCTCACCAAGACTAGCGGGGCGCTCAGATACGCAGTATTTT	CASSPRLAGRSDTQYF
TRBV7-2	many	NA	TRBJ2-5	TGTGCCAGCAGTACAAAGGCTCTGGGCCAAGAGACCCAGTACTTC	CASSTKALGQETQYF
TRBV12-3/TRBV12-4	many	TRBD2	TRBJ2-7	TGTGCCAGCAGTTTAGAAGCGGGACCCTACGAGCAGTACTTC	CASSLEAGPYEQYF
TRBV5-1	NA	NA	TRBJ2-6	TGCGCCAGCAAAAAAGGGGGGGGCGACTCTGGGGCCAACGTCCTGACTTTC	CASKKGGGDSGANVLTF
TRBV7-3	many	TRBD1	TRBJ2-3	TGTGCCAGCAGGAGGGGACAGGGAAGGGCGTCAGATACGCAGTATTTT	CASRRGQGRASDTQYF
TRBV7-7	many	NA	TRBJ2-3	TGTGCTAGCAGCGCGCGGACTAGCAGGGGGGATACGCAGTATTTT	CASSARTSRGDTQYF
TRBV5-1	many	TRBD2	TRBJ2-2	TGCGCCAGCAGCTTGACCTTTAGCGGGAGGGATACCGGGGAGCTGTTTTTT	CASSLTFSGRDTGELFF
TRBV5-1	many	TRBD1	TRBJ1-4	TGCGCCAGCAGCTCCGGACAGGATAATGAAAAACTGTTTTTT	CASSSGQDNEKLFF
TRBV5-1	many	NA	TRBJ1-5	TGCGCCAGCAGCTTGGGGGGGACGAGCAATCAGCCCCAGCATTTT	CASSLGGTSNQPQHF
TRBV20-1	many	TRBD2	TRBJ2-7	TGCAGTGCCCTGCTGGCTAGCGGGATTTACGAGCAGTACTTC	CSALLASGIYEQYF
TRBV7-3	many	TRBD2	TRBJ2-3	TGTGCCAGCAGCTTAAATCCTAGCGGGAGCGGTGGCACAGATACGCAGTATTTT	CASSLNPSGSGGTDTQYF
TRBV14	NA	NA	TRBJ2-1	TGTGCCAGCAGCCAAGATCGGCTAGTCCACGAGCAGTTCTTC	CASSQDRLVHEQFF
TRBV5-1	NA	TRBD2	TRBJ2-5	TGCGCCAGCAGCCGGGAGGGGAGGGAAGCCCAAGAGACCCAGTACTTC	CASSREGREAQETQYF
TRBV5-1	many	NA	TRBJ2-5	TGCGCCAGCAGCTTGGTAGCGTCCCAAGAGACCCAGTACTTC	CASSLVASQETQYF
TRBV14	many	NA	TRBJ2-2	TGTGCCAGCAGCCAAGTTCTGGGAGCCGGGGAGCTGTTTTTT	CASSQVLGAGELFF
TRBV5-5	NA	NA	TRBJ2-3	TGTGCCAGCAGCTTGGCCAGGGAAGAGAGCACAGGTACGCAGTATTTT	CASSLAREESTGTQYF
TRBV20-1	many	NA	TRBJ2-1	TGCAGTGCTAGAGATCTAGGGCTCCCTCTGAACAATGAGCAGTTCTTC	CSARDLGLPLNNEQFF
TRBV7-9	many	TRBD2	TRBJ2-5	TGTGCCAGCAGCTTAGCGGCGGGGGGCCAAGAGACCCAGTACTTC	CASSLAAGGQETQYF
TRBV28	many	TRBD2	TRBJ2-1	TGTGCCAGCAGCAAAGGGGTAGCCACTAGCGGGAGAAATGAGCAGTTCTTC	CASSKGVATSGRNEQFF
TRBV4-2	many	NA	TRBJ2-3	TGTGCCAGCAGCCTTAAGATTAGCTTGGATACGCAGTATTTT	CASSLKISLDTQYF
TRBV11-2	NA	NA	TRBJ2-1	TGTGCCAGCAGCTTTATTGTTGGGCAGCGGAGCTCCTACAACGTGCAGTTCTTC	CASSFIVGQRSSYNVQFF
TRBV20-1	few	NA	TRBJ2-1	TGCAGTGCTAGAAGCGACCCCTCCTACAATGAGCAGTTCTTC	CSARSDPSYNEQFF
TRBV7-6	large	NA	TRBJ2-1	TGTGCCAGCAGCTTAAGTGGAGGGGGGCATAGTGAGCAGTTCTTC	CASSLSGGGHSEQFF
TRBV19	many	NA	TRBJ2-1	TGTGCCAGTAGTAGGGAGGTCATGGGTGAGCAGTTCTTC	CASSREVMGEQFF
TRBV5-1	NA	NA	TRBJ2-6	TGCGCCAGCAGCTTGGAAGGGCCTGGGGCCAACGTCCTGACTTTC	CASSLEGPGANVLTF
TRBV9	NA	NA	TRBJ2-1	TGTGCCAGCAGCGTAGACGGGGGGCTCTACAATGAGCAGTTCTTC	CASSVDGGLYNEQFF
TRBV4-1	many	NA	TRBJ2-6	TGCGCCAGCAGTGAACGAGGCTCCCAAAGCTCTGGGGCCAACGTCCTGACTTTC	CASSERGSQSSGANVLTF
TRBV20-1	once	NA	TRBJ1-2	TGCAGTGCTAGACTACGGGAGGATAGTTATGGCTACAGCTTC	CSARLREDSYGYSF
TRBV3-1	many	NA	TRBJ2-6	TGTGCCAGCAGACAGCACTCTGGGGCCAACGTCCTGACTTTC	CASRQHSGANVLTF
TRBV20-1	many	NA	TRBJ1-6	TGCAGTGCTCCTAGCCTACAGGGTCTAAGTTCACCCCTCCACTTT	CSAPSLQGLSSPLHF
TRBV7-6	many	NA	TRBJ2-3	TGTGCCAGCAGCTTACTCGGTGCAAGAGTCACAGATACGCAGTATTTT	CASSLLGARVTDTQYF
TRBV20-1	many	TRBD2	TRBJ2-7	TGCAGTGCTAGAGAGGGAGCGGGAAGCTCCTACGAGCAGTACTTC	CSAREGAGSSYEQYF
TRBV2	NA	NA	TRBJ1-5	TGTGCCAGCGGTGGGACGAAACAGCCCCAGCATTTT	CASGGTKQPQHF
TRBV30	once	NA	TRBJ1-5	TGTGCCTGGAGTGTCTCGTCTACACCCCAGCATTTT	CAWSVSSTPQHF
TRBV28	many	NA	TRBJ2-1	TGTGCCAGCAGACTGTGGGGAGAGCAGTTCTTC	CASRLWGEQFF
TRBV5-5	many	TRBD1	TRBJ2-5	TGTGCCAGCAGCTTTGCCAGACAGGGGGCTGTGGAGACCCAGTACTTC	CASSFARQGAVETQYF
TRBV4-1	many	NA	TRBJ2-2	TGCGCCAGCAGCCATGGGCAGGGGTCCGGGGAGCTGTTTTTT	CASSHGQGSGELFF
TRBV7-2	many	NA	TRBJ2-2	TGTGCCAGCAGCTTCTGGGACACCGGGGAGCTGTTTTTT	CASSFWDTGELFF
TRBV5-1	NA	TRBD1	TRBJ2-5	TGCGCCAGCAGCTTCGGACAGGGCGGATCAAGAGAGACCCAGTACTTC	CASSFGQGGSRETQYF
TRBV28	many	NA	TRBJ2-4	TGTGCCAGCAGTTTGATGGCAGGCCAAAACATTCAGTACTTC	CASSLMAGQNIQYF
TRBV7-9	few	NA	TRBJ2-5	TGTGCCAGCAGCCTCGACAGGCCAAGTACGGAGACCCAGTACTTC	CASSLDRPSTETQYF
TRBV20-1	NA	NA	TRBJ1-1	TGCAGTGCTAGTGATGGCGACCTCTCTGAAGCTTTCTTT	CSASDGDLSEAFF
TRBV14	many	NA	TRBJ2-5	TGTGCCAGCAGCCAAGTTGGGGGTAGTGGAGAGACCCAGTACTTC	CASSQVGGSGETQYF